This T cell receptor beta chain comes out of a study of T-cell memory formation after mild COVID-19 (dated by TCRdb to the early 2020s). Describing the broader study: TCR sequence clusters from the two donors were found to be largely donor specific. Longitudinal TCRalpha and TCRbeta repertoire sequencing tracked T-cell clones expanding and contracting after mild COVID-19 in a couple of donors. The cohort was made up of two young adult volunteers, one female and one male, who were previously healthy.

PBMCs were isolated by Ficoll-Paque density gradient centrifugation. The full study reports these points: Only two mild cases were covered by the study, and larger cohorts that include severe cases with pre-infection samples were considered necessary. From day 15 to 85, contracting clones showed balanced CD4/CD8 phenotypes, whereas a second wave of clones that expanded from day 15 to 37 leaned towards CD4+. SARS-CoV-2 specificity was not confirmed for the second-wave clones peaking on day 37. Contracting CD4+ clones turned up mainly in the CM and EM memory subsets, whereas EMRA was where CD8+ clones were enriched. Some responding clones were detected in pre-infection memory, suggesting pre-existing cross-reactive memory T cells joined the SARS-CoV-2 response.

V is reduced by 3 bases and J by 3 bases, leaving a spacing of 18 bases between them. From the germline V gene, CDR1 is SGHRS and CDR2 is YFSETQ. The CDR3 measures 16 amino acids from cysteine to phenylalanine. Kept here is only the CDR3 DNA, which spans 48 bases and is read in frame from base 1. For this clonotype: Its antigen specificity is not known. No much larger clonotype is one base removed from it; base qualities were not supplied.

Sequencing was performed on an Illumina NovaSeq 6000. Using 5'RACE with constant-segment primers, TCRalpha and TCRbeta cDNA libraries were constructed, with sample barcodes and unique molecular identifiers added in the process. Trizol reagent was used to extract RNA from every sample. Libraries were amplified in two PCR steps, with a second sample barcode and Illumina TruSeq adapters added in the second step. Sequencing of the libraries was done on an Illumina NovaSeq, producing 2 x 150 bp paired-end reads. From the authors' description of their analysis: Demultiplexing of reads and collapsing into UMI-guided consensus sequences were performed with migec v1.2.7. Using mixcr v2.1.11, UMI consensuses were aligned to TRA and TRB V and J templates and then assembled into clonotypes. Expanded or contracted clonotypes were those called significant by both edgeR and NoisET, with noise models trained on biological replicates. For edgeR calls, the cutoffs were a false discovery rate-adjusted p below 0.01 and a log2 fold-change threshold of 1. As an exploratory analysis of dynamics, max-normalized trajectories of the 1000 most abundant clonotypes were examined by PCA with hierarchical clustering. Each responding clone was given a CD4 or CD8 phenotype based on the CD4+ and CD8+ repertoires, which had been sequenced separately. TCRdb reprocessing: public reads trimmed at Q25 with fastp, clones called with MiXCR, in-frame beta chains kept. Every CDR3 protein is listed once, alongside the most common genes and DNA of its rows. V and J calls and clone size were set by TCRdb, not the authors. This sample comprises hundreds of thousands of distinct CDR3 sequences, roughly 20% of them detected only once. The ten top clones hold roughly 8.3% of the sample.

The sequence joins TRBV5-1 to TRBJ2-5; the D gene is possibly TRBD2, with 6 bases matching. The sample was PBMCs or a T cell subset sorted from them (not recorded which). This TCR derives from an adult woman who had mild COVID-19 (a few samples of this study predate the infection). The sample titles of this study are shuffled in the database, so cell type and time point are left out; the donor was told from shared clones. For the CDR3, the sequence is CASSWRGGGAKETQYF. The base sequence is TGCGCCAGCAGCTGGAGGGGCGGAGGGGCCAAAGAGACCCAGTACTTC.